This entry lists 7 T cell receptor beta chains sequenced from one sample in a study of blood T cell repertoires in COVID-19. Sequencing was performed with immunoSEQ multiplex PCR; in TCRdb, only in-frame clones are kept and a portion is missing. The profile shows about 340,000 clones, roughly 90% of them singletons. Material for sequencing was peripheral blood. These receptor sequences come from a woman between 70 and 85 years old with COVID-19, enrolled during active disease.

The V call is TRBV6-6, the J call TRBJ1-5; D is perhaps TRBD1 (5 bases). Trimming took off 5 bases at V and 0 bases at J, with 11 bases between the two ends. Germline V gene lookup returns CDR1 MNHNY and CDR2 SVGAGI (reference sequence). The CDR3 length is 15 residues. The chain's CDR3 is CASSTGGVSNQPQHF. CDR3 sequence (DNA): TGTGCCAGCAGTACCGGGGGGGTTAGCAATCAGCCCCAGCATTTT.

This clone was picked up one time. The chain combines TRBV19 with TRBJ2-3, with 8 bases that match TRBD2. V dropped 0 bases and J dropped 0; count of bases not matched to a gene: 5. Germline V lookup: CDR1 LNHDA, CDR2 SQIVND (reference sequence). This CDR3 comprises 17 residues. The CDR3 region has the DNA TGTGCCAGTAGTATAGACCTTAGCGGGGCAAGCACAGATACGCAGTATTTT. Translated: CASSIDLSGASTDTQYF.

CDR3 residues: CASVRGGSMDYTF. CDR3 DNA sequence: TGTGCCAGCGTCAGGGGAGGGTCTATGGACTACACCTTC. The chain has TRBV6-5 and TRBJ1-2; possible D gene TRBD1, 6 bases. Germline V gene lookup returns CDR1 MNHEY and CDR2 SVGAGI. Trimming removed 8 bases at V and 10 bases at J, with 20 bases between. This CDR3 contains 13 residues.

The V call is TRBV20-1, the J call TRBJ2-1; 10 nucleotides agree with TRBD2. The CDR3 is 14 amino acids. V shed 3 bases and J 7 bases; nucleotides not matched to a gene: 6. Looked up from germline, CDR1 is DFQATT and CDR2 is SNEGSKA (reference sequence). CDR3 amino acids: CSASLAGAGNEQFF. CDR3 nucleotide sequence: TGCAGTGCTAGTCTAGCGGGGGCGGGAAATGAGCAGTTCTTC.

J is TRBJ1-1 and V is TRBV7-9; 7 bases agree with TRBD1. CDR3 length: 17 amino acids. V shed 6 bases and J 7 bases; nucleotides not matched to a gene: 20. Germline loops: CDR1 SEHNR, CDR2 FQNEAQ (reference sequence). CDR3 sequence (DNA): TGTGCCAGCAGGATCGACACACAGGGGCCCGCAGTACTTGAAGCTTTCTTT. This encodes CASRIDTQGPAVLEAFF. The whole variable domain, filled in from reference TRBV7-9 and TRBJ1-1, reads DTGVSQNPRHKITKRGQNVTFRCDPISEHNRLYWYRQTLGQGPEFLTYFQNEAQLEKSRLLSDRFSAERPKGSFSTLEIQRTEQGDSAMYLCASRIDTQGPAVLEAFFGQGTRLTVV.

This chain's CDR3 is CASSFPQGEAFF. DNA for the CDR3: TGTGCCAGCAGTTTCCCGCAGGGTGAAGCTTTCTTT. The chain is built from TRBV28 and TRBJ1-1; D may be TRBD1 (5 bases). Germline V lookup: CDR1 MDHEN, CDR2 SYDVKM. V was cut by 3 bases and J by 7 bases, with 9 bases left in between. This CDR3 has 12 amino acids.

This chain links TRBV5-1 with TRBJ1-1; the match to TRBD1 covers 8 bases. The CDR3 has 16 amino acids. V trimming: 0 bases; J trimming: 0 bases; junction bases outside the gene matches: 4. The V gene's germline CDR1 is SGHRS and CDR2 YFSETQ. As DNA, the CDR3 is TGCGCCAGCAGCTTGGGGCCAGGGGGCTTGAACACTGAAGCTTTCTTT. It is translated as CASSLGPGGLNTEAFF.